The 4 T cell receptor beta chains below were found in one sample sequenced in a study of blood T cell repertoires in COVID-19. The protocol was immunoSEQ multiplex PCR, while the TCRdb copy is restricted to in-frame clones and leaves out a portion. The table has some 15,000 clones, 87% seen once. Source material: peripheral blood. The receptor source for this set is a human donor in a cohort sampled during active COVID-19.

The DNA for the CDR3 is TGTGCCAGCAGGAGAGGGGGGGATCGGAACAATGAGCAGTTCTTC. It yields the protein CASRRGGDRNNEQFF. V is TRBV7-2 and J is TRBJ2-1, with D perhaps TRBD2 (7 bases). V shed 6 bases and J shed 5 bases, with 17 bases lying between them. CDR1 and CDR2 (germline): SGHTA, FQGNSA. This CDR3 spans 15 amino acids.

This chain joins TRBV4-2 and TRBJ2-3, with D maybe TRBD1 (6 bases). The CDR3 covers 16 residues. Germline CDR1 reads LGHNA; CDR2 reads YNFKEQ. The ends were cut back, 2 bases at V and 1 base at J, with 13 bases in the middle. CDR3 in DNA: TGTGCCAGCAGCCAATTCCGCCAGGGGCGCACAGATACGCAGTATTTT. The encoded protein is CASSQFRQGRTDTQYF.

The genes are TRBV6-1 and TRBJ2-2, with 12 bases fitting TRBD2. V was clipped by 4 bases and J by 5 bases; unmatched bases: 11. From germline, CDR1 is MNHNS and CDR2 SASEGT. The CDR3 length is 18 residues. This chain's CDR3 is CASSGRLAGAGFTGELFF. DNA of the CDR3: TGTGCCAGCAGTGGGAGACTAGCGGGGGCCGGGTTTACCGGGGAGCTGTTTTTT.

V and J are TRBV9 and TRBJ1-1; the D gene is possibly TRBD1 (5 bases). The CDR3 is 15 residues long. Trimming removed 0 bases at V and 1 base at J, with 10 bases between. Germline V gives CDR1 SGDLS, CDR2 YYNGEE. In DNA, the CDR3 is TGTGCCAGCAGCGTAGGAACAGGACCGAACACTGAAGCTTTCTTT. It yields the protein CASSVGTGPNTEAFF.